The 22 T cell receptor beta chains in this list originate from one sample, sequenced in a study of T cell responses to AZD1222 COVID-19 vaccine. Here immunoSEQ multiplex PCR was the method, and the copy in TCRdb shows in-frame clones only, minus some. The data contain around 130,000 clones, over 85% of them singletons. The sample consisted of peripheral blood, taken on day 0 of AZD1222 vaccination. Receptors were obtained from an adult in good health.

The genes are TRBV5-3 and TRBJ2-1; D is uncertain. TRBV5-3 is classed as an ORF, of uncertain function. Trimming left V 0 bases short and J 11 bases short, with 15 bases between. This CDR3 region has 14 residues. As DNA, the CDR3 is TGTGCCAGAAGCTTGGACTTGGGTGGGAATCAGCAGTTCTTC. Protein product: CARSLDLGGNQQFF.

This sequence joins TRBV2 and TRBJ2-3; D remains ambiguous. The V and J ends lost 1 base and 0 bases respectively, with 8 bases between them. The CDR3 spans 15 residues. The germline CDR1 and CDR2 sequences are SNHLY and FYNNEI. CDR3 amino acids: CASSEGVASTDTQYF. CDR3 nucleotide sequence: TGTGCCAGCAGTGAAGGGGTGGCTAGCACAGATACGCAGTATTTT.

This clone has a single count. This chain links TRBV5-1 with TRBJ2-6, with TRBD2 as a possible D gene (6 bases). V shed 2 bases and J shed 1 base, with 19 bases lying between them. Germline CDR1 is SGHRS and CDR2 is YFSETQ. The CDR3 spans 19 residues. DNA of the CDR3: TGCGCCAGCAGCTTACGTATGAGGGGAGGCGGATCTGGGGCCAACGTCCTGACTTTC. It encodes CASSLRMRGGGSGANVLTF.

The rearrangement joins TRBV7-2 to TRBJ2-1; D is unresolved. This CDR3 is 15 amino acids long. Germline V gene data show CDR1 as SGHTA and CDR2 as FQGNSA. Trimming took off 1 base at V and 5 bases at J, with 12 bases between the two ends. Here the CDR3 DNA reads TGTGCCAGCAGCTTAGTGAGTGGGTTAGACAATGAGCAGTTCTTC. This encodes CASSLVSGLDNEQFF.

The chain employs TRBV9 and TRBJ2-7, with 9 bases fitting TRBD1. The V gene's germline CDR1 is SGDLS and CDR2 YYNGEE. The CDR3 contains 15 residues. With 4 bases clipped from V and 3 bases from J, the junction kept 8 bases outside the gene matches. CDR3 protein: CASSQQGAGFYEQYF. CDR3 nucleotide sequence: TGTGCCAGCAGCCAACAGGGGGCGGGGTTCTACGAGCAGTACTTC.

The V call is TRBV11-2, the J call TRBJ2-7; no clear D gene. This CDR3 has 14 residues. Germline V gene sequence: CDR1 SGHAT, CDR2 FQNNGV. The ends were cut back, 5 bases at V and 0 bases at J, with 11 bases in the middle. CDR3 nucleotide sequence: TGTGCCAGCAGCCAGGACGCTAGCTCCTACGAGCAGTACTTC. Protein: CASSQDASSYEQYF.

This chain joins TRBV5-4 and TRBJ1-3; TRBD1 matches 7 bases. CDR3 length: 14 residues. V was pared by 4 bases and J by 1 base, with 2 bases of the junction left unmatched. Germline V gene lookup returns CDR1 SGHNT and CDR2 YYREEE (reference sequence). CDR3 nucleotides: TGTGCCAGCAGCACGACAGGGTCTGGAAACACCATATATTTT. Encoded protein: CASSTTGSGNTIYF.

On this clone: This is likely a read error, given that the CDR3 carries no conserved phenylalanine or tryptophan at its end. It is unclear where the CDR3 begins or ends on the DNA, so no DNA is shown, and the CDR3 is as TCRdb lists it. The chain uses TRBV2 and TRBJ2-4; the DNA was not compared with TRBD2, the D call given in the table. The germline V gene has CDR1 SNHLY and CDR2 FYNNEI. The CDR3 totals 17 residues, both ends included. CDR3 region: CASSASRYREGRGLETG.

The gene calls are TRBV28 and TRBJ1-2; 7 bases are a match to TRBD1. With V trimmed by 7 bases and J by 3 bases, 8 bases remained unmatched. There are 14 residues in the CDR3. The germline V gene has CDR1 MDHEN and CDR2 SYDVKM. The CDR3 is CASTPGGEYYGYTF. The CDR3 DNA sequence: TGTGCCAGCACCCCAGGGGGGGAGTACTATGGCTACACCTTC.

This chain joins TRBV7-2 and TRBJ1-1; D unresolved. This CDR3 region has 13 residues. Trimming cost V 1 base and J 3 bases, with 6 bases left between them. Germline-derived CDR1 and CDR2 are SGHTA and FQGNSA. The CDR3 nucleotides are TGTGCCAGCAGCTTAGTGGATGACACTGAAGCTTTCTTT. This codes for CASSLVDDTEAFF.

This chain's CDR3 is CASLLRGTEAFF. DNA of the CDR3: TGTGCCAGTCTCCTTAGGGGGACTGAAGCTTTCTTT. J is TRBJ1-1 and V is TRBV18, with a possible D match to TRBD1 (6 bases). CDR1 is KGHSH, CDR2 LQKENI, per germline. V lost 9 bases to trimming and J lost 5 bases, with 13 bases between them. The CDR3 is 12 residues long.

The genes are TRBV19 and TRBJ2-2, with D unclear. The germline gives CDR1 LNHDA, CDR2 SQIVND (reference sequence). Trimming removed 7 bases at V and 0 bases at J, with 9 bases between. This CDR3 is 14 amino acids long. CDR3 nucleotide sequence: TGTGCCAGTACCCAGTTCGCGAACACCGGGGAGCTGTTTTTT. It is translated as CASTQFANTGELFF.

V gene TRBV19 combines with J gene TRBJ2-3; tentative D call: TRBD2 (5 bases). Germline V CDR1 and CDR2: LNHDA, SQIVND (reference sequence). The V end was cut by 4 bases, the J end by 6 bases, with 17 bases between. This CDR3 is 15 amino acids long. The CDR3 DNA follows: TGTGCCAGTAGTAGGGAGTCACCCTCTCGGGATACGCAGTATTTT. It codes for CASSRESPSRDTQYF.

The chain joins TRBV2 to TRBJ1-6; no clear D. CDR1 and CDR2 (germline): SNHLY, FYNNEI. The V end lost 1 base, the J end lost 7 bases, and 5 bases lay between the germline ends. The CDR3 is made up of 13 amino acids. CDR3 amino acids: CASSEDRNSPLHF. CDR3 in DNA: TGTGCCAGCAGTGAAGACAGAAATTCACCCCTCCACTTT.

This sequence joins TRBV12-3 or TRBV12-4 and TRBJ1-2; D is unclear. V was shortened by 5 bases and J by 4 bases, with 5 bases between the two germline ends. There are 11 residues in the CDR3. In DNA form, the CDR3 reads TGTGCCAGCAGTCCAGGCTATGGCTACACCTTC. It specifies CASSPGYGYTF.

CDR3 in amino acids: CASSPFGHETQYF. CDR3 sequence (DNA): TGCGCCAGCAGCCCATTCGGACACGAGACCCAGTACTTC. This chain links TRBV4-1 with TRBJ2-5, with D possibly being TRBD1 (5 bases). Germline V gives CDR1 MGHRA, CDR2 YSYEKL. The ends were cut back, 4 bases at V and 5 bases at J, with 11 bases in the middle. CDR3 length: 13 residues.

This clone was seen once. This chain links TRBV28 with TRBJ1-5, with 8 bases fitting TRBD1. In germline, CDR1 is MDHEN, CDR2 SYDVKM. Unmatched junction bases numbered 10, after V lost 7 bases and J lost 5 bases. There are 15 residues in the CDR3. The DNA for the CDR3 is TGTGCCAGCACACAGGGGGGTTTGTCGGATCAGCCCCAGCATTTT. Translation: CASTQGGLSDQPQHF.

The CDR3 nucleotides read TGTGCCAGTAGTATCGGCGTCCAATATAGCAATCAGCCCCAGCATTTT. It translates to CASSIGVQYSNQPQHF. V usage is TRBV19 and J usage is TRBJ1-5; no definite D call. The ends were cut back, 3 bases at V and 0 bases at J, with 12 bases in the middle. Per germline, CDR1 LNHDA and CDR2 SQIVND (reference sequence). The CDR3 has 16 residues.

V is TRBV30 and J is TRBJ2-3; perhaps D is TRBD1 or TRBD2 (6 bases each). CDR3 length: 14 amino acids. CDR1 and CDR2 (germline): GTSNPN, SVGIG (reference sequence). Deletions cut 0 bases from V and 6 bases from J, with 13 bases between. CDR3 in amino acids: CAWSVGQGTDTQYF. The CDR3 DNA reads TGTGCCTGGAGTGTAGGTCAGGGGACTGATACGCAGTATTTT.

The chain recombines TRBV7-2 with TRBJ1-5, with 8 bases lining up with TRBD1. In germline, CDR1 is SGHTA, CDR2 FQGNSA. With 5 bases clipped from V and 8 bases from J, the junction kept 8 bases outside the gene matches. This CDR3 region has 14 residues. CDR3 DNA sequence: TGTGCCAGCAGCCCACAGGGGGGCCGGAAGCCCCAGCATTTT. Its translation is CASSPQGGRKPQHF. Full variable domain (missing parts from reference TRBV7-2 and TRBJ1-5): GAGVSQSPSNKVTEKGKDVELRCDPISGHTALYWYRQSLGQGLEFLIYFQGNSAPDKSGLPSDRFSAERTGGSVSTLTIQRTQQEDSAVYLCASSPQGGRKPQHFGDGTRLSIL.

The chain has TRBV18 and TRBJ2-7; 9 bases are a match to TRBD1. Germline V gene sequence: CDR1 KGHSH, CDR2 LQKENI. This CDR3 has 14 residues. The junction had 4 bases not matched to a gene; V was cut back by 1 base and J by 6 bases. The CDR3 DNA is TGTGCCAGCTCACCACTGGGACAGGGTGCCGAGCAGTACTTC. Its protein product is CASSPLGQGAEQYF.

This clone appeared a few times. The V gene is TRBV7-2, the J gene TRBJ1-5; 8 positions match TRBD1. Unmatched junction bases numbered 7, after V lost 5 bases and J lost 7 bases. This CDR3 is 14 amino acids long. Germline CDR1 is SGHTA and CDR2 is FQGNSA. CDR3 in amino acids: CASSEGPGGQPQHF. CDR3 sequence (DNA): TGTGCCAGCAGCGAGGGTCCAGGGGGCCAGCCCCAGCATTTT.